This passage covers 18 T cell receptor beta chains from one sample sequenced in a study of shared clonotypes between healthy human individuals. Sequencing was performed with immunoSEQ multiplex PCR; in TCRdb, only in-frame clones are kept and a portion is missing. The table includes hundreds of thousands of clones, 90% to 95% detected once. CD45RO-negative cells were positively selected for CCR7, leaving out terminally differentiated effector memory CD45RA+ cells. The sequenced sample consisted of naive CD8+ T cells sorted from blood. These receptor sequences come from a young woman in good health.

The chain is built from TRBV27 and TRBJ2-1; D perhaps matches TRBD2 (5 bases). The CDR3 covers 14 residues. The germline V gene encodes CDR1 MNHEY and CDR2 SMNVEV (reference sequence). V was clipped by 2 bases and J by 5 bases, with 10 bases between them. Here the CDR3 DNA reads TGTGCCAGCAGTTTAGCCGGGATCCACAATGAGCAGTTCTTC. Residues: CASSLAGIHNEQFF.

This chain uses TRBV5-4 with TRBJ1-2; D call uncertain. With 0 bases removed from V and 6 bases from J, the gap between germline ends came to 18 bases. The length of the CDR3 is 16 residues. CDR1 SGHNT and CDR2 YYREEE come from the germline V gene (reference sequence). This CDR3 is CASSLEVGIAMDGYTF. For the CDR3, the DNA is TGTGCCAGCAGCTTGGAAGTAGGGATAGCAATGGATGGCTACACCTTC.

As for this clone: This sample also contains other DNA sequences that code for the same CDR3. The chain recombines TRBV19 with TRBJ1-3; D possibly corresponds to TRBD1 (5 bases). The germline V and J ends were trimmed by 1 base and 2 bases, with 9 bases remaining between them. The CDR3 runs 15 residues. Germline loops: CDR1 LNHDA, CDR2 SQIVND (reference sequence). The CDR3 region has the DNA TGTGCCAGTAGTATAGGTACAGGTGCTGGAAACACCATATATTTT. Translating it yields CASSIGTGAGNTIYF.

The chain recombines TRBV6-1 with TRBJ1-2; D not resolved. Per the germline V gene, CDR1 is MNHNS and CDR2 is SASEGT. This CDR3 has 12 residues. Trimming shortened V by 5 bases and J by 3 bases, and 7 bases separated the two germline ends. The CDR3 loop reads CASSPADYGYTF. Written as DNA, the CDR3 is TGTGCCAGCAGTCCAGCAGACTATGGCTACACCTTC.

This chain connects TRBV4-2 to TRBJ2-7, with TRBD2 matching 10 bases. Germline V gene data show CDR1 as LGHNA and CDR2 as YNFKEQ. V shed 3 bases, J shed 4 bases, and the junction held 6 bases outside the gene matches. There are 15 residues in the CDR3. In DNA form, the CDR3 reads TGTGCCAGCAGCCATGAAGCGGGAGGGATTTACGAGCAGTACTTC. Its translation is CASSHEAGGIYEQYF.

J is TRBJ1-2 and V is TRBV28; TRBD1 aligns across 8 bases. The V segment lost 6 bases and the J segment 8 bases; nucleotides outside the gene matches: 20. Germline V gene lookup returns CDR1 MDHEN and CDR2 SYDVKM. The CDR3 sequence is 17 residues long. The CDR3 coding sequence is TGTGCCAGCAGCCCTCCACCCGGGACAGGCTCCCATTTGGGCTACACCTTC. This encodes CASSPPPGTGSHLGYTF.

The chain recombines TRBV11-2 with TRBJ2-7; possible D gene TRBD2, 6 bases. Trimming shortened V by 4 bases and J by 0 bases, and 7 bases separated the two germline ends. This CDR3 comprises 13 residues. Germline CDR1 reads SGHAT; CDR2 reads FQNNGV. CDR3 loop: CASSSRDSYEQYF. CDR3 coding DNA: TGTGCCAGCAGCTCGCGGGACTCCTACGAGCAGTACTTC.

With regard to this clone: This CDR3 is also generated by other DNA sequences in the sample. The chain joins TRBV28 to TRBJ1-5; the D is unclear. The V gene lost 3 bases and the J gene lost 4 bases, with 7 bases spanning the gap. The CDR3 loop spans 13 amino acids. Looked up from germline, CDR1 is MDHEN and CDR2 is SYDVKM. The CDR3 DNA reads TGTGCCAGCAGTTTTTCGGGAAATCAGCCCCAGCATTTT. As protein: CASSFSGNQPQHF.

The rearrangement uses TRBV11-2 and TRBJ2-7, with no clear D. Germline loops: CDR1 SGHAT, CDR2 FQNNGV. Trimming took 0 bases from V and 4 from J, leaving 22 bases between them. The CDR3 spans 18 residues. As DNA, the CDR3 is TGTGCCAGCAGCTTAGATGGTGGGCCAGACGGCCTGCTTTACGAGCAGTACTTC. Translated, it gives CASSLDGGPDGLLYEQYF.

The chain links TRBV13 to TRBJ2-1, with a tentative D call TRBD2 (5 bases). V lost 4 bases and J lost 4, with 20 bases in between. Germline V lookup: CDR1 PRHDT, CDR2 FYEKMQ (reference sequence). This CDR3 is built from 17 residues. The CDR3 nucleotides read TGTGCCAGCAGCTCCCACCCCGGACTCCTATCTTACAATGAGCAGTTCTTC. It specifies CASSSHPGLLSYNEQFF.

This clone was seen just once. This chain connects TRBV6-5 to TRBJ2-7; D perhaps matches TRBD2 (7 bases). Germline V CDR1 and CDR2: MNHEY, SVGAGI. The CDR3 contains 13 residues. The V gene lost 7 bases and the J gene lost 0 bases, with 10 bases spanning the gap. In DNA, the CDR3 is TGTGCCAGCAAGGGGGGGAGCTCCTACGAGCAGTACTTC. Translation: CASKGGSSYEQYF.

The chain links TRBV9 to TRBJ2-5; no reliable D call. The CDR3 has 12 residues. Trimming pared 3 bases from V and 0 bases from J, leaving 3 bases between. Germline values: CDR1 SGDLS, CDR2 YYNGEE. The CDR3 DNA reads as TGTGCCAGCAGCGAGAACCAAGAGACCCAGTACTTC. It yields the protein CASSENQETQYF.

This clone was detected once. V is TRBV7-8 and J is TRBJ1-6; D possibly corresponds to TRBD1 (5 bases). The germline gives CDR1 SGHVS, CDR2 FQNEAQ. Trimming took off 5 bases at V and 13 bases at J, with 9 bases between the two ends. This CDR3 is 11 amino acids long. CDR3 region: CASSPGFPLHF. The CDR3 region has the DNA TGTGCCAGCAGCCCAGGGTTCCCCCTCCACTTT.

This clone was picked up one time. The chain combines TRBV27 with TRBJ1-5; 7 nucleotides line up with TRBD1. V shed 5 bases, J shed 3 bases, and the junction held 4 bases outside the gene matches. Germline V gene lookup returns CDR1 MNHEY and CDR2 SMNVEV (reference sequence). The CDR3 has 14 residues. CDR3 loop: CASSVTGSNQPQHF. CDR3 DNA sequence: TGTGCCAGCAGTGTGACAGGGTCCAATCAGCCCCAGCATTTT.

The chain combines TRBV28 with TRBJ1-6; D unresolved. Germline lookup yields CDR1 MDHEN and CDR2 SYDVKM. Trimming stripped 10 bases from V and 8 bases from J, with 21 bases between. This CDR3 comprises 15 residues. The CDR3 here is CAISRAERLDSPLHF. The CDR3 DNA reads TGTGCCATCTCAAGGGCCGAGAGGTTGGATTCACCCCTCCACTTT. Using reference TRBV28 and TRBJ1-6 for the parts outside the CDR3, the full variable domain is DVKVTQSSRYLVKRTGEKVFLECVQDMDHENMFWYRQDPGLGLRLIYFSYDVKMKEKGDIPEGYSVSREKKERFSLILESASTNQTSMYLCAISRAERLDSPLHFGNGTRLTVT.

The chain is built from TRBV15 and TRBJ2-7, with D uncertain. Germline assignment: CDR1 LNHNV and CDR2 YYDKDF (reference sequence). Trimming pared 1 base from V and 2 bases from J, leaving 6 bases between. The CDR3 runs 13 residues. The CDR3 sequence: CATSRGVTYEQYF. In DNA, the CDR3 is TGTGCCACCAGCAGAGGGGTGACCTACGAGCAGTACTTC.

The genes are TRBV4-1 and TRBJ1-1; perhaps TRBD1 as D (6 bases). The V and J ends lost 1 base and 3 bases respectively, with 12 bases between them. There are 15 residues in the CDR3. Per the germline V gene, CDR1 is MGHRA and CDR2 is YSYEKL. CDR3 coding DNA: TGCGCCAGCAGCCAAGTGCAGGGGAGGGACACTGAAGCTTTCTTT. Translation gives CASSQVQGRDTEAFF.

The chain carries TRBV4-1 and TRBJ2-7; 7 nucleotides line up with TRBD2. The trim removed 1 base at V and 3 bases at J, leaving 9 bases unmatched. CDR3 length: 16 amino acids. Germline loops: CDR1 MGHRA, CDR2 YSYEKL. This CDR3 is CASSQGVTSSNYEQYF. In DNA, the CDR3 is TGCGCCAGCAGCCAAGGGGTGACTAGCAGCAACTACGAGCAGTACTTC.